Below are 25 T cell receptor beta chains sequenced from a single sample in a study of shared clonotypes between healthy human individuals. Assay used: immunoSEQ multiplex PCR; TCRdb lists only in-frame clones, some missing. The sample has a few million clones, 90% to 97% seen once. The sequenced sample consisted of naive CD4+ T cells sorted from blood. As to subset: CD45RA+ positively selected. These receptors came from a man between 18 and 29 years old in good health.

The rearrangement uses TRBV7-6 and TRBJ1-1, with D possibly TRBD1 on 5 matching bases. CDR3 length equals 14 residues. With 3 bases removed from V and 4 bases from J, the gap between germline ends came to 12 bases. The germline V gene has CDR1 SGHVS and CDR2 FNYEAQ. Here the CDR3 reads CASSLSGGTTEAFF. The CDR3 DNA sequence: TGTGCCAGCAGCTTGTCCGGGGGGACCACTGAAGCTTTCTTT.

The chain employs TRBV7-3 and TRBJ2-5, with a possible D match to TRBD1 (6 bases). This CDR3 spans 14 amino acids. The V gene lost 5 bases and the J gene lost 1 base, with 11 bases spanning the gap. Germline V gene data show CDR1 as SGHTA and CDR2 as FQGTGA. CDR3 region: CASSPGVIQETQYF. In DNA, the CDR3 is TGTGCCAGCAGCCCAGGGGTAATCCAAGAGACCCAGTACTTC.

This clone was observed once. The rearrangement uses TRBV25-1 and TRBJ2-3; unclear D gene. V shed 5 bases and J shed 7 bases, with 10 bases lying between them. The CDR3 is 12 amino acids. Per the germline V gene, CDR1 is MGHDK and CDR2 is SYGVNS. The CDR3 DNA is TGTGCCAGCAGTCCGCAATATTATACGCAGTATTTT. Protein: CASSPQYYTQYF.

The chain combines TRBV11-2 with TRBJ2-7; possible D gene TRBD1, 6 bases. V lost 6 bases and J lost 5, with 14 bases in between. The CDR3 has 13 residues. The germline V gene encodes CDR1 SGHAT and CDR2 FQNNGV. CDR3 protein: CASSPDRSNEQYF. CDR3 coding DNA: TGTGCCAGCAGTCCAGACAGGTCAAACGAGCAGTACTTC.

The gene calls are TRBV5-4 and TRBJ2-2; D possibly uses TRBD1 or TRBD2 (11 bases each). Germline loops: CDR1 SGHNT, CDR2 YYREEE (reference sequence). V was trimmed by 0 bases and J by 7 bases, leaving 19 bases between them. The CDR3 covers 17 residues. This chain's CDR3 is CASSLATSGTGGGELFF. The CDR3 DNA follows: TGTGCCAGCAGCTTGGCGACTAGCGGGACAGGGGGCGGGGAGCTGTTTTTT. Full variable domain (missing parts from reference TRBV5-4 and TRBJ2-2): ETGVTQSPTHLIKTRGQQVTLRCSSQSGHNTVSWYQQALGQGPQFIFQYYREEENGRGNFPPRFSGLQFPNYSSELNVNALELDDSALYLCASSLATSGTGGGELFFGEGSRLTVL.

The CDR3 here is CASSRMGQKIFYEQYF. Here the CDR3 DNA reads TGCGCCAGCAGCCGAATGGGACAAAAGATATTCTACGAGCAGTACTTC. The chain has TRBV5-1 and TRBJ2-7; TRBD1 is a possible D gene (6 bases). The length of the CDR3 is 16 residues. Germline V gene data show CDR1 as SGHRS and CDR2 as YFSETQ. V lost 4 bases and J lost 3, with 20 bases in between.

The rearrangement links TRBV5-6 to TRBJ2-5; no reliable D call. CDR1 and CDR2 (germline): SGHDT, YYEEEE. Trimming removed 1 base from V and 5 bases from J, with 9 bases in between. This CDR3 is 13 amino acids long. CDR3 coding DNA: TGTGCCAGCAGCTTGCGGCCAGCGGAGACCCAGTACTTC. Its protein product is CASSLRPAETQYF.

The chain joins TRBV14 to TRBJ2-7, with 9 bases aligning to TRBD1. The trim removed 6 bases at V and 4 bases at J, leaving 10 bases unmatched. Germline CDR1 and CDR2: SGHDN and FVKESK. The CDR3 has 15 amino acids. CDR3 sequence reads: CASSQTGTGRYEQYF. CDR3 nucleotide sequence: TGTGCCAGCAGTCAGACCGGGACAGGGAGGTACGAGCAGTACTTC. Full variable domain (rest looked up from reference TRBV14 and TRBJ2-7): EAGVTQFPSHSVIEKGQTVTLRCDPISGHDNLYWYRRVMGKEIKFLLHFVKESKQDESGMPNNRFLAERTGGTYSTLKVQPAELEDSGVYFCASSQTGTGRYEQYFGPGTRLTVT.

This chain links TRBV11-2 with TRBJ2-2; D remains ambiguous. CDR1 is SGHAT, CDR2 FQNNGV, per germline. V dropped 5 bases and J dropped 8 bases, with 15 bases sitting between them. The CDR3 runs 14 residues. CDR3 sequence: CASSPIRLRGELFF. The CDR3 bases are TGTGCCAGCAGCCCGATCCGATTAAGAGGGGAGCTGTTTTTT. The whole variable domain, filled in from reference TRBV11-2 and TRBJ2-2, reads EAGVAQSPRYKIIEKRQSVAFWCNPISGHATLYWYQQILGQGPKLLIQFQNNGVVDDSQLPKDRFSAERLKGVDSTLKIQPAKLEDSAVYLCASSPIRLRGELFFGEGSRLTVL.

This chain joins TRBV19 and TRBJ2-5, with D perhaps matching TRBD2 (5 bases). The CDR3 is made up of 14 amino acids. Germline CDR1 LNHDA, CDR2 SQIVND (reference sequence). Trimming pared 3 bases from V and 4 bases from J, leaving 12 bases between. The CDR3 reads CASSIGHGLETQYF. In nucleotides, the CDR3 is TGTGCCAGTAGTATTGGTCACGGACTAGAGACCCAGTACTTC.

CDR3: CASSRGQGFTDTQYF. Written as DNA, the CDR3 is TGTGCCAGTAGTAGGGGACAGGGATTCACAGATACGCAGTATTTT. The chain combines TRBV19 with TRBJ2-3; 9 positions agree with TRBD1. The CDR3 covers 15 residues. The V gene's germline CDR1 is LNHDA and CDR2 SQIVND (reference sequence). V was pared by 4 bases and J by 2 bases, with 4 bases of the junction left unmatched.

Concerning this clone: This sample includes further DNA sequences coding for the same CDR3. The V call is TRBV6-5, the J call TRBJ2-6; D is uncertain. Between the trimmed V and J ends, which lost 2 bases and 1 base, there was a span of 6 bases. The CDR3 has 15 amino acids. Per germline, CDR1 MNHEY and CDR2 SVGAGI. The CDR3 nucleotides are TGTGCCAGCAGTTACGGACGTTCTGGGGCCAACGTCCTGACTTTC. As protein: CASSYGRSGANVLTF.

In its sample, this clone was seen a few times. The V and J genes are TRBV2 and TRBJ1-1; D uncertain. This CDR3 has 12 amino acids. Trimming left V 3 bases short and J 6 bases short, with 8 bases between. The V gene's germline CDR1 is SNHLY and CDR2 FYNNEI. CDR3 region: CASSDDGPEAFF. In DNA form, the CDR3 reads TGTGCCAGCAGTGATGACGGACCTGAAGCTTTCTTT.

The V gene is TRBV7-9, the J gene TRBJ1-1; D remains unclear. With 5 bases removed from V and 0 bases from J, the gap between germline ends came to 10 bases. The CDR3 runs to 14 residues. Germline assignment: CDR1 SEHNR and CDR2 FQNEAQ (reference sequence). CDR3 in amino acids: CASSLNNLNTEAFF. The CDR3 DNA is TGTGCCAGCAGCCTAAACAATCTGAACACTGAAGCTTTCTTT. The complete variable domain, with remaining parts taken from reference TRBV7-9 and TRBJ1-1, reads DTGVSQNPRHKITKRGQNVTFRCDPISEHNRLYWYRQTLGQGPEFLTYFQNEAQLEKSRLLSDRFSAERPKGSFSTLEIQRTEQGDSAMYLCASSLNNLNTEAFFGQGTRLTVV.

V usage is TRBV2 and J usage is TRBJ1-6, with a possible D match to TRBD1 (6 bases). CDR1 is SNHLY, CDR2 FYNNEI, per germline. The CDR3 spans 16 residues. With 1 base removed from V and 9 bases from J, the gap between germline ends came to 16 bases. The CDR3: CASSEEGGIGRSPLHF. The DNA of the CDR3 is TGTGCCAGCAGTGAAGAAGGGGGTATAGGTCGTTCACCCCTCCACTTT.

This chain links TRBV5-1 with TRBJ1-1; D is possibly TRBD1 (5 bases). V was pared by 4 bases and J by 1 base, with 14 bases between. The germline V gene has CDR1 SGHRS and CDR2 YFSETQ. CDR3 length equals 15 residues. CDR3 region: CASSVTGTSNTEAFF. CDR3 bases: TGCGCCAGCAGCGTAACCGGGACGTCGAACACTGAAGCTTTCTTT.

Here the CDR3 reads CASSETGRYNEQFF. DNA of the CDR3: TGTGCCAGCAGTGAGACAGGAAGATACAATGAGCAGTTCTTC. The J gene is TRBJ2-1, the V gene TRBV6-1; tentatively, D is TRBD1 (6 bases). Germline CDR1 MNHNS, CDR2 SASEGT. The germline V and J ends were trimmed by 3 bases and 4 bases, with 10 bases remaining between them. This CDR3 region has 14 residues.

This clone came up once. V is TRBV10-3 and J is TRBJ2-1, with D perhaps matching TRBD2 (7 bases). The V gene lost 4 bases and the J gene lost 0 bases, with 22 bases spanning the gap. The CDR3 length is 19 residues. Germline V gives CDR1 ENHRY, CDR2 SYGVKD. The DNA for the CDR3 is TGTGCCATCAGTGGGTCCCCCCCCGGGGGGCCAAGCTCCTACAATGAGCAGTTCTTC. This gives the protein CAISGSPPGGPSSYNEQFF.

The V call is TRBV18, the J call TRBJ2-1; TRBD2 agrees at 11 bases. The CDR3 has 14 amino acids. V lost 6 bases to trimming and J lost 9 bases; unmatched junction nucleotides: 7. Germline V gene data show CDR1 as KGHSH and CDR2 as LQKENI. The CDR3: CASSRTSGGLEQFF. The CDR3 coding sequence is TGTGCCAGCTCCCGAACTAGCGGGGGCCTTGAGCAGTTCTTC. Full variable domain (remainder filled in from reference TRBV18 and TRBJ2-1): NAGVMQNPRHLVRRRGQEARLRCSPMKGHSHVYWYRQLPEEGLKFMVYLQKENIIDESGMPKERFSAEFPKEGPSILRIQQVVRGDSAAYFCASSRTSGGLEQFFGPGTRLTVL.

The CDR3 loop reads CASSGTSGAETQYF. CDR3 sequence (DNA): TGCGCCAGCAGCGGGACTAGCGGGGCGGAGACCCAGTACTTC. V usage is TRBV5-1 and J usage is TRBJ2-5; TRBD2 matches at 13 bases. Losses at the gene ends were 4 bases for V and 5 bases for J; bases not matched to a gene: 2. From germline, CDR1 is SGHRS and CDR2 YFSETQ. This CDR3 spans 14 amino acids. Full variable domain (rest looked up from reference TRBV5-1 and TRBJ2-5): KAGVTQTPRYLIKTRGQQVTLSCSPISGHRSVSWYQQTPGQGLQFLFEYFSETQRNKGNFPGRFSGRQFSNSRSEMNVSTLELGDSALYLCASSGTSGAETQYFGPGTRLLVL.

V usage is TRBV7-2 and J usage is TRBJ1-1; a possible D gene is TRBD1 (6 bases). The germline V gene encodes CDR1 SGHTA and CDR2 FQGNSA. V shed 7 bases and J shed 2 bases, with 14 bases lying between them. The CDR3 has 14 residues. The CDR3 is CASTLDRLNTEAFF. Written as DNA, the CDR3 is TGTGCCAGCACCCTGGACAGATTAAACACTGAAGCTTTCTTT. The variable domain in full, completed from reference TRBV7-2 and TRBJ1-1, reads GAGVSQSPSNKVTEKGKDVELRCDPISGHTALYWYRQSLGQGLEFLIYFQGNSAPDKSGLPSDRFSAERTGGSVSTLTIQRTQQEDSAVYLCASTLDRLNTEAFFGQGTRLTVV.

In regard to this clone: This CDR3 is also generated by other DNA sequences in the sample. The CDR3 loop reads CASSLDAYEQYF. CDR3 DNA sequence: TGTGCCAGCAGCTTAGATGCCTACGAGCAGTACTTC. The chain has TRBV7-9 and TRBJ2-7; no clear D gene. Germline CDR1 SEHNR, CDR2 FQNEAQ (reference sequence). Trimming cost V 1 base and J 2 bases, with 3 bases left between them. The CDR3 contains 12 residues.

V usage is TRBV6-6 and J usage is TRBJ2-7; TRBD2 matches at 7 bases. V was clipped by 8 bases and J by 0 bases; unmatched bases: 7. CDR3 length: 14 amino acids. From germline, CDR1 is MNHNY and CDR2 SVGAGI (reference sequence). CDR3 sequence (DNA): TGTGCCAGCGAAGGGCGGGGGACCTCCTACGAGCAGTACTTC. Translation: CASEGRGTSYEQYF.

This chain's CDR3 is CASSELGLAKNIQYF. The CDR3 DNA reads TGTGCCAGCAGTGAATTAGGGTTAGCCAAAAACATTCAGTACTTC. The V gene is TRBV2, the J gene TRBJ2-4; D is uncertain. Trimming took 2 bases from V and 0 from J, leaving 8 bases between them. Looked up from germline, CDR1 is SNHLY and CDR2 is FYNNEI. This CDR3 contains 15 residues. The whole variable domain, remainder taken from reference TRBV2 and TRBJ2-4, is EPEVTQTPSHQVTQMGQEVILRCVPISNHLYFYWYRQILGQKVEFLVSFYNNEISEKSEIFDDQFSVERPDGSNFTLKIRSTKLEDSAMYFCASSELGLAKNIQYFGAGTRLSVL.

The J gene is TRBJ2-7, the V gene TRBV28; D gene ambiguous. CDR1 MDHEN and CDR2 SYDVKM come from the germline V gene. This CDR3 contains 12 residues. V was cut by 4 bases and J by 6 bases, with 10 bases left in between. CDR3 region: CASSSGLGEQYF. CDR3 sequence (DNA): TGTGCCAGCAGTTCCGGGTTGGGCGAGCAGTACTTC.